This T cell receptor beta chain was sequenced during a study of T cells after yellow fever vaccination. Study-wide findings and caveats: Post-booster samples contained most primary-vaccination clones (about 96% CD4, less than 90% CD8). Abundant bulk-population clonotypes could contaminate the FACS-sorted repertoires.

The sample holds many counts of this clonotype. The antigen is not known. This CDR3 has 15 residues. V lost 2 bases, J lost 1 base, and 5 bases stayed unmatched. Germline V gene sequence: CDR1 SGHKS, CDR2 YYEKEE (reference sequence). TCRdb called the 5' RACE reads again in MiXCR, with one record for every CDR3 protein. The sample records over 250,000 distinct CDR3 sequences, roughly 5.2% being singletons. Sequencing was performed on CD4+ T cells sorted from PBMCs, taken on the day of the yellow fever booster vaccination. V usage is TRBV5-5 and J usage is TRBJ2-7, with TRBD1 matching over 8 bases. The clonotype comes from a young man who received the YFV17D yellow fever vaccine. CDR3 in amino acids: CASSFRYRGSYEQYV. The CDR3 nucleotides are TGTGCCAGCAGCTTCCGATACAGGGGGTCCTACGAGCAGTACGTC.